This is a list of T cell receptor beta chains from one sample in a study of cytomegalovirus exposure and HLA in healthy donors. Repertoires were generated with immunoSEQ multiplex PCR, while TCRdb's copy carries only in-frame clones and drops some. The profile shows some 270,000 clones, 80% to 90% of them singletons. The specimen sequenced was PBMCs. These receptors were taken from a young woman in good health and CMV-seronegative. Each CDR3 is given with its conserved first and last residue. Each record gives: V gene, J gene, clone size, D gene, CDR3 DNA, CDR3 protein. A D gene is named only where the DNA matches it firmly. A row's size may be missing; if present it is once, few, many or a size class.

>TRBV10-3|TRBJ2-7|.|.
TGTGCCATCAACCCGGACACCGCCTACGAGCAGTACTTC
CAINPDTAYEQYF
>TRBV7-6|TRBJ2-1|.|TRBD1
TGTGCCAGCAGCCCTAGGACAGGCAATGAGCAGTTCTTC
CASSPRTGNEQFF
>TRBV6-1|TRBJ1-1|.|.
TGTGCCAGCAGTGAAGGGGGCAGGGGTTGGGAAGCTTTCTTT
CASSEGGRGWEAFF
>TRBV5-1|TRBJ1-5|.|.
TGCGCCAGCAGCTTTGCGGGAGGAGATCAGCCCCAGCATTTT
CASSFAGGDQPQHF
>TRBV5-4|TRBJ2-1|once|TRBD1
TGTGCCAGCAGGGGATTCGGACAGGGCCTCGGTGAGCAGTTCTTC
CASRGFGQGLGEQFF
>TRBV19|TRBJ1-5|.|TRBD1
TGTGCCAGTAGTGGGCAGGGGGATCAGCCCCAGCATTTT
CASSGQGDQPQHF
>TRBV7-6|TRBJ1-4|few|.
TGTGCCAGCAGCTTAGCAGGGTGGGGAGGAAAACTGTTTTTT
CASSLAGWGGKLFF
>TRBV5-4|TRBJ1-2|.|TRBD1
TGTGCCAGCAGCCCGGACAGGGGCTCGGCCTATGGCTACACCTTC
CASSPDRGSAYGYTF
>TRBV5-4|TRBJ1-1|.|.
TGTGCCAGCAGCCAGCAACGGGTTCCGAACACTGAAGCTTTCTTT
CASSQQRVPNTEAFF
>TRBV7-9|TRBJ2-7|.|TRBD1
TGTGCCAGCAGCTCCACAGGGGGGTCCTACGAGCAGTACTTC
CASSSTGGSYEQYF
>TRBV5-4|TRBJ2-7|.|TRBD1
TGTGCCAGCAGCTTGACAGGGGGCACTCTCTCCGAGCAGTACTTC
CASSLTGGTLSEQYF